This TCR beta chain was sequenced in a study of cytomegalovirus exposure and HLA in healthy donors. Overall study: Early release data held some 79 million unique TCRs from HLA-typed donors. Broader study findings: A later analysis linked a missense variant in DCLRE1C to the trimming of TCR beta V and J genes. What was likely a sequencing artifact was a cluster of highly shared sequence variants. No immune exposure information besides CMV serostatus was available.

Trimming removed 2 bases from V and 10 bases from J; junction bases left unmatched: 8. The CDR3 runs 13 residues. CDR1 SGHRS and CDR2 YFSETQ come from the germline V gene. The PCR used 60 Vbeta and 13 Jbeta primers. Repertoires were generated with immunoSEQ multiplex PCR, while TCRdb's copy carries only in-frame clones and drops some. The table records 150,000 or so clones, about four fifths of them present only once. Regarding this clone: What it recognizes is unknown.

This chain joins TRBV5-1 and TRBJ1-1; 7 nucleotides match TRBD1. The sequenced material came from PBMCs. The sequence was collected from a man between 18 and 29 years old in good health and CMV-seronegative. This CDR3 reads CASSFDRVGIAFF. For the CDR3, the DNA is TGCGCCAGCAGCTTTGACAGGGTCGGAATAGCTTTCTTT.